Following are 5 T cell receptor beta chains from one sample sequenced in a study of a mutant IDH1 vaccine in newly diagnosed glioma. Time point reported: week 5, during vaccination. Doses consisted of 300 ug of mutant IDH1 20-mer peptide each, paired with topical imiquimod. These receptors have no identified antigens. Some clones are missing from TCRdb's copy, which holds only in-frame ones; the method was immunoSEQ multiplex PCR. The table shows over 50,000 clones, with about nine tenths occurring only once. The input for sequencing was PBMCs, taken from a glioma patient whose treatment included an IDH1 peptide vaccine. These receptors all come from a woman aged 40 to 50 with glioma.

This chain links TRBV6-4 with TRBJ1-2; 8 nucleotides align to TRBD1. With 4 bases clipped from V and 4 bases from J, the junction kept 17 bases outside the gene matches. The CDR3 has 18 amino acids. CDR1 and CDR2 (germline): MRHNA, SNTAGT. The CDR3 nucleotides are TGTGCCAGCAGTGCATTCGGAAGCGGACAGGGAAAGATCTATGGCTACACCTTC. Its protein is CASSAFGSGQGKIYGYTF.

The chain couples TRBV4-2 to TRBJ2-1, with a tentative D call TRBD1 (7 bases). The germline V gene encodes CDR1 LGHNA and CDR2 YNFKEQ. Between the trimmed V and J ends, which lost 1 base and 8 bases, there was a span of 18 bases. The CDR3 covers 16 residues. CDR3: CASSQVPRRGRDEQFF. The CDR3 region has the DNA TGTGCCAGCAGCCAAGTCCCAAGGAGGGGGCGCGATGAGCAGTTCTTC.

The rearrangement joins TRBV4-1 to TRBJ1-5; no clear D. V was pared by 1 base and J by 10 bases, with 17 bases between. This CDR3 has 15 amino acids. CDR1 MGHRA and CDR2 YSYEKL come from the germline V gene. The CDR3 is CASSQVPGLMIPQHF. CDR3 bases: TGCGCCAGCAGCCAAGTTCCGGGCCTCATGATCCCCCAGCATTTT.

The gene calls are TRBV10-2 and TRBJ2-6; D is unclear. This CDR3 has 13 amino acids. Per the germline V gene, CDR1 is WSHSY and CDR2 is SAAADI. The V and J ends lost 6 bases and 3 bases respectively, with 6 bases between them. The CDR3 protein is CASRGGGANVLTF. In DNA form, the CDR3 reads TGCGCCAGCAGGGGCGGTGGGGCCAACGTCCTGACTTTC.

J is TRBJ2-2 and V is TRBV30, with 8 bases that match TRBD2. V lost 3 bases, J lost 6 bases, and 9 bases stayed unmatched. CDR3 length: 15 amino acids. Germline CDR1 is GTSNPN and CDR2 is SVGIG (reference sequence). The CDR3 nucleotides read TGTGCCTGGAGCCCTACCCGGGGGGGCCCCGGGGAGCTGTTTTTT. Its translation: CAWSPTRGGPGELFF.